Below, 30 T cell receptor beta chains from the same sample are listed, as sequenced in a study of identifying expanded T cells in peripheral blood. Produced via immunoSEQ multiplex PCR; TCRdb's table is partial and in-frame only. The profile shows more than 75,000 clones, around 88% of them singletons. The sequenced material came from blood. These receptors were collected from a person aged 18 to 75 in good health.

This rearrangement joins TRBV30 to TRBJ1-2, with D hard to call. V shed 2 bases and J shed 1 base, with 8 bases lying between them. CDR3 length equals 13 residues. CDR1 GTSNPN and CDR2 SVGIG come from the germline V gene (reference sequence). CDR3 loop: CAWSLHINYGYTF. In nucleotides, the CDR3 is TGTGCCTGGAGTCTCCACATTAACTATGGCTACACCTTC.

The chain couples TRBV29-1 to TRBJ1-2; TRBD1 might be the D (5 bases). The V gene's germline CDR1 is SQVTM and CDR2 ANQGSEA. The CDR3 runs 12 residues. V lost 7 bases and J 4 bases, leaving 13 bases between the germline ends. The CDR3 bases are TGCAGCGGGGGGGGACCCCGCTATGGCTACACCTTC. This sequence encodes CSGGGPRYGYTF.

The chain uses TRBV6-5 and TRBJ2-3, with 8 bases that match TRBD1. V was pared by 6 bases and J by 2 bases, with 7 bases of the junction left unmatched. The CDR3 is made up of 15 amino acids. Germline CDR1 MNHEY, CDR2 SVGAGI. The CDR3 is CASSRQGFSTDTQYF. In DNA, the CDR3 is TGTGCCAGCAGCCGACAGGGGTTTTCCACAGATACGCAGTATTTT.

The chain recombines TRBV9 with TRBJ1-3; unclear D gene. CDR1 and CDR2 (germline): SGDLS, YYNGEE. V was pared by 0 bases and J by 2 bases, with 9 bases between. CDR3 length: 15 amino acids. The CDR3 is CASSVVGRAGNTIYF. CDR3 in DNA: TGTGCCAGCAGCGTAGTTGGCCGGGCTGGAAACACCATATATTTT.

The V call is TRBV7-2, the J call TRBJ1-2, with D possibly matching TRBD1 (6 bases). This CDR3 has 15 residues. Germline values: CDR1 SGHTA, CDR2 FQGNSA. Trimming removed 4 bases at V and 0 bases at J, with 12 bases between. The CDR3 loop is CASSWGQGSNYGYTF. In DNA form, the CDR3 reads TGTGCCAGCAGCTGGGGGCAGGGGTCTAACTATGGCTACACCTTC. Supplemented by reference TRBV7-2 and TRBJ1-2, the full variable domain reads GAGVSQSPSNKVTEKGKDVELRCDPISGHTALYWYRQSLGQGLEFLIYFQGNSAPDKSGLPSDRFSAERTGGSVSTLTIQRTQQEDSAVYLCASSWGQGSNYGYTFGSGTRLTVV.

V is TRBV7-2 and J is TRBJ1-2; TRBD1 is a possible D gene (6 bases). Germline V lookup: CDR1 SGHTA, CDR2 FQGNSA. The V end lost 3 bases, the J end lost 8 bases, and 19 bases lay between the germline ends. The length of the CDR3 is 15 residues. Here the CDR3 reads CASSFRRGDSSGYTF. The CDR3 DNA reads TGTGCCAGCAGCTTCCGGAGGGGGGACTCTAGCGGCTACACCTTC.

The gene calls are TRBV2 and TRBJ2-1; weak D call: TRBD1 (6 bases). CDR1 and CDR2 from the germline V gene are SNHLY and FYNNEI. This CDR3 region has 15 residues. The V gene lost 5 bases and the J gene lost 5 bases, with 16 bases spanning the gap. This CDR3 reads CASSPTGPGDNEQFF. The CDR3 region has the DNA TGTGCCAGCAGTCCTACAGGGCCAGGGGACAATGAGCAGTTCTTC.

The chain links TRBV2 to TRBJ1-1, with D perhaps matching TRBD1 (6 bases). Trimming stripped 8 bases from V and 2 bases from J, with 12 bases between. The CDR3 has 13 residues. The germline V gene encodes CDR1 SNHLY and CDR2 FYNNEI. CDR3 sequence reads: CASPGHINTEAFF. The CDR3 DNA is TGTGCCAGCCCGGGACATATAAACACTGAAGCTTTCTTT.

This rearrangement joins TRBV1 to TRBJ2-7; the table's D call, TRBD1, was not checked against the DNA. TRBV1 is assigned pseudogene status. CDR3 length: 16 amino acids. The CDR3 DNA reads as TGCACCAGCAGCCAGATGAGGGACAGGAGATCCTACGAGCAGTACTTC. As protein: CTSSQMRDRRSYEQYF.

The CDR3 nucleotides are TGTGCCAGCAGCTACAGGGGCAAGAACACTGAAGCTTTCTTT. Protein sequence: CASSYRGKNTEAFF. This sequence joins TRBV7-9 and TRBJ1-1; TRBD1 matches at 7 bases. CDR1 and CDR2 from the germline V gene are SEHNR and FQNEAQ (reference sequence). V lost 4 bases, J lost 1 base, and 3 bases stayed unmatched. CDR3 length equals 14 residues.

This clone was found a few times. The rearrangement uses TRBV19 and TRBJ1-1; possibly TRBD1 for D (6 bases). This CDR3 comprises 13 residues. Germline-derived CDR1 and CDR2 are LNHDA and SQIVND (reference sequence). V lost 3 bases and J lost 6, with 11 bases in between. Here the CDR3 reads CASSIWGLAEAFF. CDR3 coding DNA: TGTGCCAGTAGTATCTGGGGGCTCGCTGAAGCTTTCTTT.

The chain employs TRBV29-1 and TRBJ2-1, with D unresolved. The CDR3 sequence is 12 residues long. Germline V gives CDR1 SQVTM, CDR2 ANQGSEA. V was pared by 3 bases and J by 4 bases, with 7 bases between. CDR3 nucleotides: TGCAGCGTTGATTGGGGTTACAATGAGCAGTTCTTC. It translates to CSVDWGYNEQFF.

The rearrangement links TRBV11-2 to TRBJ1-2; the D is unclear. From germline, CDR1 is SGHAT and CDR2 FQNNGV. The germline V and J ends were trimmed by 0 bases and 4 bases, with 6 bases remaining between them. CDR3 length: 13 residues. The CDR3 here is CASSLEGSYGYTF. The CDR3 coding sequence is TGTGCCAGCAGCTTAGAGGGGAGCTATGGCTACACCTTC.

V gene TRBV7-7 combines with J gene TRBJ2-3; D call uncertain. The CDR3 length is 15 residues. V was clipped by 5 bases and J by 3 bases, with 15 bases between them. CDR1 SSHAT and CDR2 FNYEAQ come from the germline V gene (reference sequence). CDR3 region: CASSRTDLQTDTQYF. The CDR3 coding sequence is TGTGCCAGCAGCCGAACCGACCTCCAGACAGATACGCAGTATTTT.

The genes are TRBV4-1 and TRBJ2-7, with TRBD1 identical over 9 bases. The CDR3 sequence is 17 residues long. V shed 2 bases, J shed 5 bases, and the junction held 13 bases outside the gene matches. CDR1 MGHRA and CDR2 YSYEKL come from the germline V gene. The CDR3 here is CASSQLTGTGKNNEQYF. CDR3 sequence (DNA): TGCGCCAGCAGCCAACTGACCGGGACAGGGAAGAATAACGAGCAGTACTTC.

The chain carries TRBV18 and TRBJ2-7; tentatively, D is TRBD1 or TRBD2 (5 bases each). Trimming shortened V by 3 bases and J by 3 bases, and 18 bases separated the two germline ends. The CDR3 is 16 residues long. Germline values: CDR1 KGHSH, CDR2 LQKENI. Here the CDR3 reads CASSPAPGTDRYEQYF. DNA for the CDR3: TGTGCCAGCTCACCGGCCCCCGGGACGGACCGCTACGAGCAGTACTTC.

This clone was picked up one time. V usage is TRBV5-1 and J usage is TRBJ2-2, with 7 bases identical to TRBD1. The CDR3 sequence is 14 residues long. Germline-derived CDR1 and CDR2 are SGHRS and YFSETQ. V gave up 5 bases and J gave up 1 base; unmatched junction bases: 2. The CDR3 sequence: CASRTGMNTGELFF. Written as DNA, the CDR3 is TGCGCCAGCAGGACAGGGATGAACACCGGGGAGCTGTTTTTT.

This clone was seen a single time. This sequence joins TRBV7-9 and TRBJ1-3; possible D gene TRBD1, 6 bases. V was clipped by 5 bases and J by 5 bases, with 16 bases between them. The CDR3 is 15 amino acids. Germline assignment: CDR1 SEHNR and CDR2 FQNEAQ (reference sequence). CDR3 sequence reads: CASSEGQPNRNTIYF. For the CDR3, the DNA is TGTGCCAGCAGCGAAGGACAGCCCAATAGAAACACCATATATTTT.

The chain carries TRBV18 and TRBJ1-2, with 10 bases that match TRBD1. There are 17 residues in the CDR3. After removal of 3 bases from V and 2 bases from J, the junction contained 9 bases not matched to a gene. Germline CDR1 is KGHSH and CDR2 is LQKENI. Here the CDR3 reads CASSPEMDRGYNYGYTF. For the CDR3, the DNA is TGTGCCAGCTCACCCGAGATGGACAGGGGGTACAACTATGGCTACACCTTC.

The CDR3 nucleotides read TGTGCCAGCAGCTTCCGGGGCCCTCTCGGGCGGCAAGAGACCCAGTACTTC. It specifies CASSFRGPLGRQETQYF. The V call is TRBV11-1, the J call TRBJ2-5, with D perhaps given as TRBD1 or TRBD2 (5 bases each). CDR3 size: 17 residues. The germline gives CDR1 SGHAT, CDR2 FQDESV (reference sequence). V lost 3 bases and J lost 2, with 19 bases in between.

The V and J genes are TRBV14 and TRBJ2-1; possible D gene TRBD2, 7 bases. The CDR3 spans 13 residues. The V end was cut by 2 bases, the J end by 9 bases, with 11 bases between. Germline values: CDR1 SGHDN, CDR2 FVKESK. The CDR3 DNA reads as TGTGCCAGCAGCCAAAGGGGGGGTGTTGAGCAGTTCTTC. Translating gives CASSQRGGVEQFF.

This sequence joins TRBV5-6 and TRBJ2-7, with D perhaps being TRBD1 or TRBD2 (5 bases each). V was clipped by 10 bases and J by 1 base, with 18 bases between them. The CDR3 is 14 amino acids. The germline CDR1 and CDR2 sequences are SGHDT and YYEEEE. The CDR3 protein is CASREGTGSYEQYF. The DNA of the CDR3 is TGTGCCTCCCGAGAGGGGACGGGATCCTACGAGCAGTACTTC.

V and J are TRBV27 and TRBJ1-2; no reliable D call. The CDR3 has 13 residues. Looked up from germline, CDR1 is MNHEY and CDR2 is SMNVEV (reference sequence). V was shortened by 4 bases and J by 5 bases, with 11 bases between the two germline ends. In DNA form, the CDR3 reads TGTGCCAGCAGTTCGGGCCCGTCTTATGGCTACACCTTC. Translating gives CASSSGPSYGYTF.

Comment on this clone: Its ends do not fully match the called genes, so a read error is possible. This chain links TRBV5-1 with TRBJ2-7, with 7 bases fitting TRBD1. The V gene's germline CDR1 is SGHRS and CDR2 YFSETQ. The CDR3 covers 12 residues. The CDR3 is CASSISGTDPNF. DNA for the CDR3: TGCGCCAGCAGCATCTCCGGGACAGACCCGAACTTC.

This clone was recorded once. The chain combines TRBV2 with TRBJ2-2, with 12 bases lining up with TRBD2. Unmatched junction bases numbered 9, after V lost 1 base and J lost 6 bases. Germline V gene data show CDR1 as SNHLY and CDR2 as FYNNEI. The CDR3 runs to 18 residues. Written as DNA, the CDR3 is TGTGCCAGCAGTGAAGGACTAGCGGGGGTCCACGGGCCCGGGGAGCTGTTTTTT. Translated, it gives CASSEGLAGVHGPGELFF.

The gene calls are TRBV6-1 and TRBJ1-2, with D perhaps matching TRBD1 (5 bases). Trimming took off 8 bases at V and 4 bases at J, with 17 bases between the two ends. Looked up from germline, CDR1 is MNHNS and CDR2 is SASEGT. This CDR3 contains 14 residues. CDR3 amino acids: CASLTRQSGYGYTF. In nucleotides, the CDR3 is TGTGCCAGCCTTACCCGACAGTCTGGCTATGGCTACACCTTC.

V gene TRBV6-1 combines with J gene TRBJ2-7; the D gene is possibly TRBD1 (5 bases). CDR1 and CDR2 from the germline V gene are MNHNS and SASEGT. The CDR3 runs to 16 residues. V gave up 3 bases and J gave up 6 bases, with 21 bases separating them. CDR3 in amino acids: CASSETTAKGEAEQYF. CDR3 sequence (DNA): TGTGCCAGCAGTGAGACGACAGCCAAAGGGGAAGCCGAGCAGTACTTC.

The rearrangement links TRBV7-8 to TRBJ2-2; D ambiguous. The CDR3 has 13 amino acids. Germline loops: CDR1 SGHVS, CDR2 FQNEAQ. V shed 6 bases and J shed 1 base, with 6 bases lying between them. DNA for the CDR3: TGTGCCAGCAGGCGGCGGAACACCGGGGAGCTGTTTTTT. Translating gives CASRRRNTGELFF.

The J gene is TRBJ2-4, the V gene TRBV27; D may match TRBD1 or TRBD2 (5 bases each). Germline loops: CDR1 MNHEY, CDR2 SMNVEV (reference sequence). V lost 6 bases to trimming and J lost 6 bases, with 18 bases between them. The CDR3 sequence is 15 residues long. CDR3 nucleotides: TGTGCCAGCAGCTCCCTGGGGCAGGCGGGAAACATTCAGTACTTC. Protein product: CASSSLGQAGNIQYF.

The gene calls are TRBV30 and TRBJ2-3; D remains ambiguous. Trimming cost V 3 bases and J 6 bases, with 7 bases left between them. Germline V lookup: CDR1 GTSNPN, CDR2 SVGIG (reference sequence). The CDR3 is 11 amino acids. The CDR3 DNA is TGTGCCTGGAGCCCACGGGATACGCAGTATTTT. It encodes CAWSPRDTQYF.